Listed here are 14 T cell receptor beta chains from one sample, sequenced in a study of blood T cell repertoires in COVID-19 (dated by TCRdb to the early 2020s). Receptor libraries were prepared by the immunoSEQ multiplex PCR assay. TCRdb re-hosts the immuneACCESS table, in-frame sequences only. Its copies lack some clones; in the studies checked, an unresolved V gene accounts for under half of them, and the cause for the rest is not known. The sample yields fewer than 85,000 clones; about 82% were counted once. About 4.8% of the sample rests with the top ten. The sequencing input was peripheral blood. These receptors were taken from a woman at least 80 years old with active or convalescent COVID-19.

V and J are TRBV7-9 and TRBJ1-2; no clear D. Germline V lookup: CDR1 SEHNR, CDR2 FQNEAQ (reference sequence). There are 14 residues in the CDR3. Trimming stripped 5 bases from V and 4 bases from J, with 14 bases between. CDR3 coding DNA: TGTGCCAGCAGCCACGGGGAGGGCGGCTATGGCTACACCTTC. Translated, it gives CASSHGEGGYGYTF.

The J gene is TRBJ2-7, the V gene TRBV15, with D uncertain. Germline CDR1 is LNHNV and CDR2 is YYDKDF (reference sequence). This CDR3 comprises 12 residues. V was trimmed by 2 bases and J by 3 bases, leaving 5 bases between them. CDR3 DNA: TGTGCCACCAGCAGATCAAACTACGAGCAGTACTTC. As protein: CATSRSNYEQYF. The variable domain in full, completed from reference TRBV15 and TRBJ2-7, reads DAMVIQNPRYQVTQFGKPVTLSCSQTLNHNVMYWYQQKSSQAPKLLFHYYDKDFNNEADTPDNFQSRRPNTSFCFLDIRSPGLGDTAMYLCATSRSNYEQYFGPGTRLTVT.

The CDR3 region has the DNA TGCGCCAGCAGCCTGACAGGTTCCTCAACTAATGAAAAACTGTTTTTT. This translates into CASSLTGSSTNEKLFF. This chain joins TRBV5-1 and TRBJ1-4; possible D gene TRBD1, 6 bases. V shed 4 bases and J shed 0 bases, with 13 bases lying between them. Germline CDR1 reads SGHRS; CDR2 reads YFSETQ. The length of the CDR3 is 16 residues.

The rearrangement joins TRBV7-2 to TRBJ1-2; TRBD1 matches 7 bases. The CDR3 totals 14 residues. V lost 5 bases and J lost 8; bases outside the gene matches: 11. Germline V gene data show CDR1 as SGHTA and CDR2 as FQGNSA. The CDR3 reads CASSLEMTGRGYTF. As DNA, the CDR3 is TGTGCCAGCAGCCTAGAAATGACAGGGAGGGGCTACACCTTC.

This chain uses TRBV4-2 with TRBJ2-7, with 7 bases fitting TRBD2. The CDR3 runs to 16 residues. The trim removed 4 bases at V and 5 bases at J, leaving 14 bases unmatched. In germline, CDR1 is LGHNA, CDR2 YNFKEQ. CDR3 DNA: TGTGCCAGCAGCCTCCTGGGCGGGGGAGAGGTCCACGAGCAGTACTTC. This translates into CASSLLGGGEVHEQYF.

V usage is TRBV4-1 and J usage is TRBJ2-5; 11 nucleotides align to TRBD2. J lost 5 bases, V lost 10 bases, and 18 bases had no gene match. The CDR3 is 17 residues long. Looked up from germline, CDR1 is MGHRA and CDR2 is YSYEKL. CDR3 coding DNA: TGCGCCACCCCTGGGTGGGCTAGCGGGAGGAGGGAGGAGACCCAGTACTTC. It yields the protein CATPGWASGRREETQYF.

Here the CDR3 reads CASSLLPYTGEGELFF. The CDR3 nucleotides are TGCGCCAGCAGCCTACTACCCTACACCGGGGAAGGGGAGCTGTTTTTT. The rearrangement uses TRBV5-1 and TRBJ2-2; D is possibly TRBD2 (5 bases). Germline loops: CDR1 SGHRS, CDR2 YFSETQ. This CDR3 contains 16 residues. Between the trimmed V and J ends, which lost 4 bases and 8 bases, there was a span of 21 bases. Complete variable domain (other parts from reference TRBV5-1 and TRBJ2-2): KAGVTQTPRYLIKTRGQQVTLSCSPISGHRSVSWYQQTPGQGLQFLFEYFSETQRNKGNFPGRFSGRQFSNSRSEMNVSTLELGDSALYLCASSLLPYTGEGELFFGEGSRLTVL.

The V gene is TRBV19, the J gene TRBJ1-4; D not certain. V was pared by 1 base and J by 7 bases, with 10 bases between. Germline values: CDR1 LNHDA, CDR2 SQIVND (reference sequence). The CDR3 is 14 residues long. This CDR3 is CASSIGHSGEKLFF. The CDR3 DNA sequence: TGTGCCAGTAGTATAGGCCACTCCGGTGAAAAACTGTTTTTT.

The gene calls are TRBV18 and TRBJ2-2; 9 bases align to TRBD1. The ends lost 3 bases at V and 5 bases at J; junction bases unmatched: 4. CDR3 size: 15 residues. Germline CDR1 and CDR2: KGHSH and LQKENI. The CDR3 spells CASSPDRGLTGELFF. The CDR3 nucleotides read TGTGCCAGCTCACCGGACAGGGGTTTAACCGGGGAGCTGTTTTTT.

The chain links TRBV5-1 to TRBJ2-5; D perhaps matches TRBD2 (5 bases). This CDR3 is built from 16 residues. The V gene's germline CDR1 is SGHRS and CDR2 YFSETQ. V was shortened by 0 bases and J by 0 bases, with 12 bases between the two germline ends. The CDR3 region has the DNA TGCGCCAGCAGCTTGGGCAGTACCGGGGACCAAGAGACCCAGTACTTC. This translates into CASSLGSTGDQETQYF.

This chain uses TRBV18 with TRBJ2-5; 7 bases map to TRBD1. CDR1 and CDR2 from the germline V gene are KGHSH and LQKENI. The CDR3 has 15 residues. The ends lost 4 bases at V and 5 bases at J; junction bases unmatched: 10. The CDR3 loop reads CASSQAQGSRETQYF. The CDR3 DNA reads TGTGCCAGCTCACAAGCACAGGGGAGTCGTGAGACCCAGTACTTC. The full variable domain, its missing parts supplied by reference TRBV18 and TRBJ2-5, is NAGVMQNPRHLVRRRGQEARLRCSPMKGHSHVYWYRQLPEEGLKFMVYLQKENIIDESGMPKERFSAEFPKEGPSILRIQQVVRGDSAAYFCASSQAQGSRETQYFGPGTRLLVL.

This chain uses TRBV5-1 with TRBJ1-1, with D possibly matching TRBD1 (5 bases). CDR3 length: 14 amino acids. Deletions cut 4 bases from V and 3 bases from J, with 13 bases between. Germline lookup yields CDR1 SGHRS and CDR2 YFSETQ. CDR3 sequence (DNA): TGCGCCAGCAGCCAGGGCTCGATGGACACTGAAGCTTTCTTT. Protein: CASSQGSMDTEAFF.

This clone was counted many times. The V call is TRBV28, the J call TRBJ2-1; 11 nucleotides agree with TRBD2. The length of the CDR3 is 15 residues. The germline V gene has CDR1 MDHEN and CDR2 SYDVKM. V trimming: 5 bases; J trimming: 6 bases; junction bases outside the gene matches: 6. CDR3 coding DNA: TGTGCCAGCAGTCCGCTAGCGGGGGGCGGCAATGAGCAGTTCTTC. Encoded protein: CASSPLAGGGNEQFF.

This rearrangement joins TRBV19 to TRBJ2-1; 9 bases agree with TRBD2. The junction had 13 bases not matched to a gene; V was cut back by 4 bases and J by 9 bases. This CDR3 region has 16 residues. Germline-derived CDR1 and CDR2 are LNHDA and SQIVND (reference sequence). The CDR3 bases are TGTGCCAGTAGTAGGCCCCAAGGAGCGGGAGGTGGTGAGCAGTTCTTC. It specifies CASSRPQGAGGGEQFF.